The clone carrying this T cell receptor (beta chain) has more than one count but fewer than ten. The antigen is unknown. CDR1 is SGHRS and CDR2 is YFSETQ in the germline V gene. V gave up 7 bases and J gave up 0 bases, with 11 bases separating them. CDR3 size: 13 residues. RNA transcripts yielded amplified TCR beta CDR3 regions. Researchers ran a first-round RT-PCR on the TCR CDR3 using the HTBI primer set. TCRdb processed the multiplex PCR reads anew with MiXCR; each CDR3 protein has one entry. The sample yields around 340,000 distinct CDR3 sequences, 21% seen once. These patients, aged 18 to 65, had recently diagnosed hyperthyroidism lasting under 2 months. The study excluded patients with uncontrolled infection, other autoimmune disease, pregnancy or lactation. Around 9.9 ml of fresh peripheral blood supplied the PBMCs. The data were taken from a study of T cells in Graves' hyperthyroidism and ophthalmopathy. Overall study findings and caveats: A median about 6 months before onset, the model predicted ophthalmopathy.

Input material: blood. This TCR came from a woman in her forties or fifties with Graves' hyperthyroidism. This sequence joins TRBV5-1 and TRBJ2-7; D unresolved. The DNA of the CDR3 is TGCGCCAGCCAAGATCTCTGCTCCTACGAGCAGTACTTC. It is translated as CASQDLCSYEQYF.